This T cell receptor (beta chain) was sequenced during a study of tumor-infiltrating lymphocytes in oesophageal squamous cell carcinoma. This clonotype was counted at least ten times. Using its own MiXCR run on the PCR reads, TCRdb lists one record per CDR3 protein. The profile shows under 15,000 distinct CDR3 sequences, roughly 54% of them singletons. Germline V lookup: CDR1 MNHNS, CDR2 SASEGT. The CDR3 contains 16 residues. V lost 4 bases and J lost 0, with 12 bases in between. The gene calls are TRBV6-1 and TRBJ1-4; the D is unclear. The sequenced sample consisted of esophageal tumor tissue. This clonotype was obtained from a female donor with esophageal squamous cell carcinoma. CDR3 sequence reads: CASSVLHEATNEKLFF. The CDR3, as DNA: TGTGCCAGCAGTGTACTACACGAGGCAACTAATGAAAAACTGTTTTTT.